This T cell receptor beta chain was documented in a study of T cell changes during pregnancy in multiple sclerosis. Germline loops: CDR1 MNHEY, CDR2 SMNVEV (reference sequence). The CDR3 runs to 15 residues. With 3 bases removed from V and 0 bases from J, the gap between germline ends came to 9 bases. Sequencing used immunoSEQ multiplex PCR; TCRdb keeps in-frame clones, though not all of them. In the table there are tens of thousands of clones, about nine tenths of which are singletons. Sequencing was performed on CD8+ T cells from peripheral blood mononuclear cells, taken in the third trimester of pregnancy. The clonotype originates from a female donor with multiple sclerosis, enrolled in a pregnancy study. The chain combines TRBV27 with TRBJ1-5; D uncertain. The CDR3 reads CASSLAGYSNQPQHF. Written as DNA, the CDR3 is TGTGCCAGCAGTTTGGCAGGTTATAGCAATCAGCCCCAGCATTTT.